This entry concerns a single T cell receptor (beta chain). Its antigen is not identified. This sample stems from a study of OX40 agonist ivuxolimab in advanced cancers. At the level of the study: Ivuxolimab, an antibody acting as an agonist of OX40 (CD134), was used to treat patients. Patients were infused with ivuxolimab every 2 weeks at 0.01 to 10 mg/kg. Partial responses were observed in three patients, of whom one had hepatocellular carcinoma and two had cutaneous melanoma.

Profiled with immunoSEQ multiplex PCR; TCRdb holds only in-frame clones, not every one. In the table there are 60,000 to 80,000 clones, 89% of which are singletons. Whole-study findings and limits: Clonal expansion in partial responders at 0.1-3.0 mg/kg ranked among the lowest.

The sample consisted of CD4+ or CD8+ T cells sorted from blood, taken in a trial of the OX40 agonist ivuxolimab. This TCR was sampled from an adult with an advanced solid tumor such as melanoma, head and neck, liver or kidney cancer.

Here the CDR3 DNA reads TGTGCCAGTAGGGGACTGTCCCTCAATCAGCCCCAGCATTTT. It codes for CASRGLSLNQPQHF. V gene TRBV19 combines with J gene TRBJ1-5; perhaps TRBD1 as D (5 bases). Trimming pared 6 bases from V and 3 bases from J, leaving 12 bases between. Germline lookup yields CDR1 LNHDA and CDR2 SQIVND (reference sequence). The CDR3 loop spans 14 amino acids.